The 17 T cell receptor beta chains in this list originate from one sample, sequenced in a study of blood T cell repertoires in COVID-19. TCRdb's copy holds only in-frame clones and misses some; the assay was immunoSEQ multiplex PCR. Of roughly 110,000 clones listed, approximately 90% are singletons. The sample comprised peripheral blood. The source of these receptors is a human donor with acute or convalescent COVID-19. The donor label of this sample is uncertain.

The genes are TRBV5-1 and TRBJ2-6, with 7 bases lining up with TRBD1. After removal of 4 bases from V and 4 bases from J, the junction contained 8 bases not matched to a gene. The CDR3 runs 16 residues. Per the germline V gene, CDR1 is SGHRS and CDR2 is YFSETQ. CDR3 sequence (DNA): TGCGCCAGCAGCGAAGGTGACAGGGCCGGGGCCAACGTCCTGACTTTC. It translates to CASSEGDRAGANVLTF.

The V call is TRBV7-9, the J call TRBJ2-7; possible D gene TRBD2, 5 bases. V was shortened by 3 bases and J by 3 bases, with 12 bases between the two germline ends. Germline lookup yields CDR1 SEHNR and CDR2 FQNEAQ (reference sequence). The length of the CDR3 is 14 residues. CDR3 bases: TGTGCCAGCAGCTTTTATGGAGAGGGCTACGAGCAGTACTTC. Protein sequence: CASSFYGEGYEQYF.

The rearrangement links TRBV19 to TRBJ1-2; possibly TRBD1 for D (6 bases). Trimming stripped 6 bases from V and 0 bases from J, with 14 bases between. Looked up from germline, CDR1 is LNHDA and CDR2 is SQIVND (reference sequence). The length of the CDR3 is 15 residues. This CDR3 reads CASRGPGGPNYGYTF. The CDR3 coding sequence is TGTGCCAGTAGGGGACCTGGGGGCCCTAACTATGGCTACACCTTC.

V gene TRBV5-3 combines with J gene TRBJ1-2; TRBD1 aligns across 7 bases. TRBV5-3 is placed among ORFs of uncertain function. The CDR3 consists of 16 residues. V lost 5 bases and J lost 2; bases outside the gene matches: 12. DNA for the CDR3: TGTGCCAGAAGGGTGTCCGGGACAGCCACAAACTATGGCTACACCTTC. Residues: CARRVSGTATNYGYTF.

The sample holds one count of this clone. The chain carries TRBV27 and TRBJ2-1; 8 positions match TRBD1. With 4 bases clipped from V and 2 bases from J, the junction kept 7 bases outside the gene matches. Germline values: CDR1 MNHEY, CDR2 SMNVEV (reference sequence). This CDR3 comprises 16 residues. Here the CDR3 DNA reads TGTGCCAGCAGTTATACCGGACAGGGAACCTACAATGAGCAGTTCTTC. Encoded protein: CASSYTGQGTYNEQFF.

The rearrangement uses TRBV4-1 and TRBJ2-7; D remains unclear. Germline V lookup: CDR1 MGHRA, CDR2 YSYEKL. The CDR3 has 15 residues. The V end lost 1 base, the J end lost 0 bases, and 10 bases lay between the germline ends. CDR3 sequence reads: CASSQGPPSSYEQYF. The DNA of the CDR3 is TGCGCCAGCAGCCAAGGGCCCCCAAGCTCCTACGAGCAGTACTTC.

The chain uses TRBV19 and TRBJ2-5, with a weak D call TRBD2 (6 bases). The CDR3 is 13 amino acids. The germline gives CDR1 LNHDA, CDR2 SQIVND (reference sequence). V was cut by 3 bases and J by 5 bases, with 10 bases left in between. For the CDR3, the DNA is TGTGCCAGTAGTATCCCGGAGGGCGAGACCCAGTACTTC. Translated: CASSIPEGETQYF.

The chain carries TRBV10-3 and TRBJ2-2; 7 bases are a match to TRBD1. Unmatched junction bases numbered 10, after V lost 1 base and J lost 2 bases. Germline V gene lookup returns CDR1 ENHRY and CDR2 SYGVKD. This CDR3 is 18 amino acids long. Here the CDR3 reads CAISEFPQGTLNTGELFF. Written as DNA, the CDR3 is TGTGCCATCAGTGAGTTCCCACAGGGGACCCTAAACACCGGGGAGCTGTTTTTT.

This sequence joins TRBV7-9 and TRBJ1-4, with D tentatively TRBD1 (6 bases). Germline CDR1 is SEHNR and CDR2 is FQNEAQ (reference sequence). The CDR3 consists of 14 residues. Deletions cut 6 bases from V and 5 bases from J, with 13 bases between. CDR3 nucleotides: TGTGCCAGCAGTGAGGGACACCGGAATGAAAAACTGTTTTTT. Amino acid sequence: CASSEGHRNEKLFF.

The chain carries TRBV29-1 and TRBJ1-2; TRBD1 aligns across 7 bases. The CDR3 has 11 amino acids. The V gene end was trimmed by 6 bases and the J gene end by 4 bases; junction bases not matched to a gene: 2. Germline loops: CDR1 SQVTM, CDR2 ANQGSEA. CDR3 nucleotide sequence: TGCAGCGTGTGGGACAGCTATGGCTACACCTTC. It translates to CSVWDSYGYTF.

The CDR3 DNA follows: TGTGCCAGTAGTATAGACACGGGCAGGGGGACCAAAAACATTCAGTACTTC. This codes for CASSIDTGRGTKNIQYF. V gene TRBV19 combines with J gene TRBJ2-4; 7 bases are shared with TRBD1. The CDR3 is made up of 17 amino acids. The trim removed 0 bases at V and 2 bases at J, leaving 7 bases unmatched. Germline CDR1 is LNHDA and CDR2 is SQIVND (reference sequence).

The V and J genes are TRBV7-9 and TRBJ2-2; 7 bases are shared with TRBD2. The junction had 12 bases not matched to a gene; V was cut back by 2 bases and J by 3 bases. CDR1 and CDR2 (germline): SEHNR, FQNEAQ (reference sequence). This CDR3 comprises 18 residues. The CDR3 nucleotides are TGTGCCAGCAGCTTACGTCCCGGGACTAAAGATGACACCGGGGAGCTGTTTTTT. Amino acid sequence: CASSLRPGTKDDTGELFF.

This chain joins TRBV10-3 and TRBJ1-1; 10 nucleotides align to TRBD1. Germline V gives CDR1 ENHRY, CDR2 SYGVKD. The CDR3 spans 13 residues. Unmatched junction bases numbered 8, after V lost 10 bases and J lost 6 bases. The CDR3 sequence: CASTGTGDPEAFF. CDR3 DNA: TGTGCCAGTACCGGGACAGGGGACCCTGAAGCTTTCTTT.

The chain joins TRBV15 to TRBJ2-7; D is ambiguous. This CDR3 is built from 13 residues. V gave up 0 bases and J gave up 2 bases, with 5 bases separating them. The V gene's germline CDR1 is LNHNV and CDR2 YYDKDF (reference sequence). CDR3 sequence reads: CATSRDLPYEQYF. As DNA, the CDR3 is TGTGCCACCAGCAGAGATCTCCCCTACGAGCAGTACTTC.

J is TRBJ1-5 and V is TRBV19, with 11 bases that match TRBD1. Germline V gene data show CDR1 as LNHDA and CDR2 as SQIVND (reference sequence). V lost 4 bases, J lost 6 bases, and 5 bases stayed unmatched. CDR3 length equals 15 residues. CDR3 coding DNA: TGTGCCAGTAGTACCGGACAGGGGGCACCTCAGCCCCAGCATTTT. Encoded protein: CASSTGQGAPQPQHF.

CDR3 loop: CASSRRQGASGAAKNIQYF. In DNA, the CDR3 is TGTGCCAGCAGCAGGCGACAGGGTGCTAGTGGTGCAGCCAAAAACATTCAGTACTTC. The chain links TRBV7-8 to TRBJ2-4, with TRBD1 matching over 7 bases. Germline loops: CDR1 SGHVS, CDR2 FQNEAQ. With V trimmed by 5 bases and J by 0 bases, 16 bases remained unmatched. The CDR3 contains 19 residues.

A single count supports this clone. This chain connects TRBV7-8 to TRBJ2-3, with a weak D call TRBD2 (6 bases). CDR1 and CDR2 (germline): SGHVS, FQNEAQ. This CDR3 has 20 residues. V shed 4 bases and J shed 0 bases, with 26 bases lying between them. DNA for the CDR3: TGTGCCAGCAGCTCAAGAACCGGGACTGTTCCCTACCCGAGCACAGATACGCAGTATTTT. Its protein product is CASSSRTGTVPYPSTDTQYF.